One and the same sample provided the 23 T cell receptor beta chains below, sequenced in a study of cytomegalovirus exposure and HLA in healthy donors (dated 2017 in TCRdb). Libraries were constructed by the immunoSEQ multiplex PCR assay. A mixture of 60 forward primers for TCR Vbeta segments and 13 reverse primers for TCR Jbeta segments was used in the multiplex PCR. Not all clones reach the TCRdb copy of this immuneACCESS table, which keeps in-frame sequences only. Checked studies attribute under half of the gap to unresolved V genes and leave the rest unexplained. The sample contains fewer than 200,000 clones, over 60% of them found a single time. Less than 1% of the sample is taken by the ten largest. The specimen sequenced was PBMCs. Receptor source: a female donor in good health and CMV-seronegative.

This chain connects TRBV28 to TRBJ1-2; D call uncertain. The V end lost 2 bases, the J end lost 14 bases, and 18 bases lay between the germline ends. The CDR3 length is 13 residues. Germline V gene data show CDR1 as MDHEN and CDR2 as SYDVKM. CDR3 DNA: TGTGCCAGCAGTTTAGCGGGCCTCTACAGCGAAACCTTC. This codes for CASSLAGLYSETF.

This clone has more than one count but fewer than ten. This chain links TRBV18 with TRBJ2-7; 13 positions match TRBD2. Germline V lookup: CDR1 KGHSH, CDR2 LQKENI. V lost 0 bases and J lost 0; bases outside the gene matches: 8. This CDR3 is 19 amino acids long. The CDR3: CASSPPSGLAGSVSYEQYF. The CDR3 DNA sequence: TGTGCCAGCTCACCACCATCGGGACTAGCGGGATCAGTCTCCTACGAGCAGTACTTC.

This clone was seen only once. The chain links TRBV5-6 to TRBJ2-7, with TRBD2 matching over 7 bases. Germline V lookup: CDR1 SGHDT, CDR2 YYEEEE. V gave up 2 bases and J gave up 4 bases; unmatched junction bases: 9. CDR3 size: 15 residues. The CDR3 protein is CASSFYRLAAYEQYF. For the CDR3, the DNA is TGTGCCAGCAGCTTTTATCGACTAGCTGCATACGAGCAGTACTTC.

A few counts support this clone. The V and J genes are TRBV13 and TRBJ1-4; 9 positions agree with TRBD1. V lost 0 bases, J lost 5 bases, and 7 bases stayed unmatched. CDR3 length: 17 residues. Germline V CDR1 and CDR2: PRHDT, FYEKMQ (reference sequence). CDR3 DNA: TGTGCCAGCAGCTTAGGGGGGACAGGGCGACGAAATGAAAAACTGTTTTTT. This codes for CASSLGGTGRRNEKLFF.

V and J are TRBV7-3 and TRBJ1-1, with D tentatively TRBD1 (5 bases). The CDR3 is 12 amino acids. Trimming pared 2 bases from V and 6 bases from J, leaving 7 bases between. Germline CDR1 reads SGHTA; CDR2 reads FQGTGA. CDR3 in amino acids: CASSLGHSEAFF. The CDR3 DNA is TGTGCCAGCAGCTTAGGACACTCTGAAGCTTTCTTT.

This clone was observed a handful of times. The rearrangement joins TRBV30 to TRBJ2-7; D not certain. This CDR3 has 13 residues. Trimming removed 1 base at V and 3 bases at J, with 10 bases between. Germline loops: CDR1 GTSNPN, CDR2 SVGIG (reference sequence). The CDR3 DNA follows: TGTGCCTGGAGTGAACAACCCCGCTACGAGCAGTACTTC. This translates into CAWSEQPRYEQYF. The full variable domain, rest sourced from reference TRBV30 and TRBJ2-7, is SQTIHQWPATLVQPVGSPLSLECTVEGTSNPNLYWYRQAAGRGLQLLFYSVGIGQISSEVPQNLSASRPQDRQFILSSKKLLLSDSGFYLCAWSEQPRYEQYFGPGTRLTVT.

The chain has TRBV7-3 and TRBJ2-6, with TRBD2 matching over 7 bases. Germline trimming cut 2 bases from V and 4 bases from J; bases unmatched to any gene: 14. CDR1 SGHTA and CDR2 FQGTGA come from the germline V gene. The CDR3 runs to 19 residues. The CDR3, as DNA: TGTGCCAGCAGCTTACGAGCGGGGACGGGGGTGGCCGGGGCCAACGTCCTGACTTTC. This translates into CASSLRAGTGVAGANVLTF.

V usage is TRBV4-1 and J usage is TRBJ2-6, with 10 bases aligning to TRBD2. Germline assignment: CDR1 MGHRA and CDR2 YSYEKL. V dropped 3 bases and J dropped 0; count of bases not matched to a gene: 8. The CDR3 runs to 19 residues. CDR3 sequence reads: CASSHIGLADISGANVLTF. In nucleotides, the CDR3 is TGCGCCAGCAGCCATATAGGACTAGCGGACATCTCTGGGGCCAACGTCCTGACTTTC.

Concerning this clone itself: Relative to the germline gene, one junction end is altered; a read error may explain this. The chain is built from TRBV18 and TRBJ1-2; TRBD1 matches at 7 bases. The germline V gene has CDR1 KGHSH and CDR2 LQKENI. The CDR3 is made up of 14 amino acids. CDR3 coding DNA: TGTGCCAGCTCTCCACAGGGGATTCAGTATGGCTACACCTTC. Translated: CASSPQGIQYGYTF.

V gene TRBV6-6 combines with J gene TRBJ2-1; 8 bases agree with TRBD1. This CDR3 is built from 12 residues. Germline-derived CDR1 and CDR2 are MNHNY and SVGAGI (reference sequence). V lost 2 bases and J lost 16; bases outside the gene matches: 7. CDR3 amino acids: CASSYEGRGRFF. CDR3 nucleotide sequence: TGTGCCAGCAGTTACGAGGGCAGGGGGCGTTTCTTC.

The rearrangement uses TRBV4-3 and TRBJ2-7, with 7 bases identical to TRBD2. CDR3 size: 15 residues. V dropped 0 bases and J dropped 4; count of bases not matched to a gene: 6. Germline V gene lookup returns CDR1 LGHNA and CDR2 YSLEER. As DNA, the CDR3 is TGCGCCAGCAGCCAAGATCGGGACTACCCATACGAGCAGTACTTC. Protein: CASSQDRDYPYEQYF.

The chain couples TRBV14 to TRBJ2-1; a possible D gene is TRBD2 (6 bases). The V gene's germline CDR1 is SGHDN and CDR2 FVKESK. Trimming shortened V by 2 bases and J by 0 bases, and 14 bases separated the two germline ends. This CDR3 contains 17 residues. CDR3 sequence reads: CASSQRRVPSSYNEQFF. The CDR3 nucleotides read TGTGCCAGCAGCCAACGGAGGGTCCCAAGCTCCTACAATGAGCAGTTCTTC.

This sequence joins TRBV29-1 and TRBJ2-1; TRBD2 aligns across 7 bases. The trim removed 7 bases at V and 7 bases at J, leaving 13 bases unmatched. The CDR3 sequence is 14 residues long. CDR1 SQVTM and CDR2 ANQGSEA come from the germline V gene. The CDR3 loop reads CSGLGTTGRNEQFF. Written as DNA, the CDR3 is TGCAGCGGACTCGGGACTACGGGGCGAAATGAGCAGTTCTTC.

The genes are TRBV7-6 and TRBJ2-3; 8 bases align to TRBD1. The V gene's germline CDR1 is SGHVS and CDR2 FNYEAQ. Trimming took 0 bases from V and 4 from J; bases not matched to a gene: 12. This CDR3 contains 18 residues. In DNA, the CDR3 is TGTGCCAGCAGCTTAGCGAAGTCAGGGGGCTTGAGGGCAGATACGCAGTATTTT. Amino acids: CASSLAKSGGLRADTQYF. Variable domain in full (rest from reference TRBV7-6 and TRBJ2-3): GAGVSQSPRYKVTKRGQDVALRCDPISGHVSLYWYRQALGQGPEFLTYFNYEAQQDKSGLPNDRFSAERPEGSISTLTIQRTEQRDSAMYRCASSLAKSGGLRADTQYFGPGTRLTVL.

This chain joins TRBV19 and TRBJ1-2; D not certain. V lost 1 base and J lost 6, with 15 bases in between. The length of the CDR3 is 15 residues. CDR1 and CDR2 (germline): LNHDA, SQIVND (reference sequence). Here the CDR3 reads CASSIAAGPRDGYTF. The CDR3 DNA reads TGTGCCAGTAGTATAGCCGCAGGCCCCAGAGATGGCTACACCTTC. The full variable domain, completed using reference TRBV19 and TRBJ1-2, is DGGITQSPKYLFRKEGQNVTLSCEQNLNHDAMYWYRQDPGQGLRLIYYSQIVNDFQKGDIAEGYSVSREKKESFPLTVTSAQKNPTAFYLCASSIAAGPRDGYTFGSGTRLTVV.

The V gene is TRBV7-9, the J gene TRBJ2-1, with D unresolved. CDR1 is SEHNR, CDR2 FQNEAQ, per germline (reference sequence). This CDR3 comprises 17 residues. Trimming took off 3 bases at V and 2 bases at J, with 17 bases between the two ends. The CDR3 DNA reads TGTGCCAGCAGCTTCCTCTCGATGGGCAGGCCCTACAATGAGCAGTTCTTC. It encodes CASSFLSMGRPYNEQFF.

V usage is TRBV5-1 and J usage is TRBJ2-3; the D is unclear. Germline assignment: CDR1 SGHRS and CDR2 YFSETQ. The ends were cut back, 1 base at V and 3 bases at J, with 9 bases in the middle. This CDR3 comprises 14 residues. The CDR3 nucleotides read TGCGCCAGCAGCTTGAATGAGGTTACAGATACGCAGTATTTT. Its translation: CASSLNEVTDTQYF.

This clone came up a few times. The J gene is TRBJ2-5, the V gene TRBV7-2; D is possibly TRBD1 (5 bases). Germline V gene data show CDR1 as SGHTA and CDR2 as FQGNSA. CDR3 length equals 12 residues. With 2 bases removed from V and 12 bases from J, the gap between germline ends came to 13 bases. CDR3 nucleotide sequence: TGTGCCAGCAGCTTAAATTTCAGGGTGAAGTACTTC. Protein sequence: CASSLNFRVKYF.

V and J are TRBV6-5 and TRBJ2-7, with TRBD2 matching 7 bases. The CDR3 covers 15 residues. The germline gives CDR1 MNHEY, CDR2 SVGAGI. The trim removed 7 bases at V and 6 bases at J, leaving 15 bases unmatched. CDR3 sequence: CASTKPGLRWAEQYF. CDR3 in DNA: TGTGCCAGCACCAAACCGGGACTACGATGGGCCGAGCAGTACTTC.

The chain employs TRBV4-2 and TRBJ1-5; D is unclear. CDR3 length: 16 residues. Germline V gene lookup returns CDR1 LGHNA and CDR2 YNFKEQ. Trimming cost V 0 bases and J 4 bases, with 13 bases left between them. CDR3 nucleotides: TGTGCCAGCAGCCAAGATAATTACAACGTAAATCAGCCCCAGCATTTT. This codes for CASSQDNYNVNQPQHF.

This clone showed up just once. This chain uses TRBV2 with TRBJ2-7; tentatively, D is TRBD2 (6 bases). This CDR3 spans 12 amino acids. From germline, CDR1 is SNHLY and CDR2 FYNNEI. Trimming cost V 4 bases and J 13 bases, with 17 bases left between them. The CDR3 coding sequence is TGTGCCAGCAGTGTTGCGGGATCCTATCAATACTTC. Translating gives CASSVAGSYQYF. Together with reference TRBV2 and TRBJ2-7, the CDR3 gives the full variable domain: EPEVTQTPSHQVTQMGQEVILRCVPISNHLYFYWYRQILGQKVEFLVSFYNNEISEKSEIFDDQFSVERPDGSNFTLKIRSTKLEDSAMYFCASSVAGSYQYFGPGTRLTVT.

V gene TRBV30 combines with J gene TRBJ2-7; D gene ambiguous. The CDR3 is made up of 12 amino acids. V was cut by 5 bases and J by 3 bases, with 11 bases left in between. From germline, CDR1 is GTSNPN and CDR2 SVGIG (reference sequence). The CDR3 is CAWVSGNYEQYF. In DNA, the CDR3 is TGTGCCTGGGTGTCAGGAAACTACGAGCAGTACTTC.

This clone has just a few counts. The genes are TRBV9 and TRBJ2-7; 7 nucleotides match TRBD1. V shed 4 bases, J shed 2 bases, and the junction held 6 bases outside the gene matches. The CDR3 consists of 14 residues. The germline gives CDR1 SGDLS, CDR2 YYNGEE. The CDR3 loop reads CASSNRDSPYEQYF. The CDR3 nucleotides are TGTGCCAGCAGCAACCGGGACAGTCCCTACGAGCAGTACTTC.